These T cell receptor beta chains were read from a single sample in a study of cytotoxic CD8 clonotypes in ibrutinib-treated CLL. Measured with immunoSEQ multiplex PCR; TCRdb has only the in-frame clones, and not every one. The table lists approximately 45,000 clones, 50% to 75% of them singletons, with around a fifth in the top ten. This specimen was PBMCs, taken after 24 months of ibrutinib treatment. The origin of the receptors is a human donor with chronic lymphocytic leukemia. Each CDR3 is given with its conserved first and last residue. The order of the fields is CDR3 protein, CDR3 DNA, J gene, D gene, V gene, clone size. The D gene is left open where the match is weak. The size field is filled for only some rows; it gives once, few, many or a size class.

CASSITGTNSNQPQHF TGTGCCAGTAGTATAACCGGGACAAACAGCAATCAGCCCCAGCATTTT TRBJ1-5 NA TRBV19 NA
CASSPGGGYPSEQYF TGTGCCAGTAGTCCCGGAGGGGGATATCCCTCCGAGCAGTACTTC TRBJ2-7 NA TRBV19 NA
CAWSVGGGMETQYF TGTGCCTGGAGTGTTGGAGGGGGTATGGAGACCCAGTACTTC TRBJ2-5 NA TRBV30 once
CASSAAGLASTDTQYF TGTGCCAGCAGTGCCGCGGGACTAGCCAGCACAGATACGCAGTATTTT TRBJ2-3 TRBD2 TRBV28 NA
CASSLNRGSYGYTF TGTGCCAGCAGCTTAAACAGGGGGTCCTATGGCTACACCTTC TRBJ1-2 TRBD1 TRBV7-8 NA
CASSIGGGNQETQYF TGTGCCAGTAGTATAGGTGGCGGAAACCAAGAGACCCAGTACTTC TRBJ2-5 NA TRBV19 NA
CASSLRPSSGGYTGELFF TGTGCCAGCAGCTTAAGACCTTCTAGCGGGGGGTACACCGGGGAGCTGTTTTTT TRBJ2-2 TRBD2 TRBV11-1 NA
CASRPGRDTAYEQYF TGTGCCAGCAGGCCTGGGCGGGACACCGCCTACGAGCAGTACTTC TRBJ2-7 NA TRBV6-6 NA
CASSPASGSYNEQFF TGTGCCAGCTCACCGGCTAGCGGATCCTACAATGAGCAGTTCTTC TRBJ2-1 TRBD2 TRBV18 once
CAISVSAYTEAFF TGTGCCATCAGTGTTTCGGCTTACACTGAAGCTTTCTTT TRBJ1-1 NA TRBV10-3 NA
CAWSWGYEQYF TGTGCCTGGAGTTGGGGCTACGAGCAGTACTTC TRBJ2-7 NA TRBV30 once
CASSQFGAGVNEQFF TGTGCCAGCAGCCAATTTGGGGCAGGGGTCAATGAGCAGTTCTTC TRBJ2-1 NA TRBV4-2 NA
CASSLMGQRNTEAFF TGTGCCAGCAGCTTGATGGGACAGAGGAACACTGAAGCTTTCTTT TRBJ1-1 TRBD1 TRBV5-4 NA